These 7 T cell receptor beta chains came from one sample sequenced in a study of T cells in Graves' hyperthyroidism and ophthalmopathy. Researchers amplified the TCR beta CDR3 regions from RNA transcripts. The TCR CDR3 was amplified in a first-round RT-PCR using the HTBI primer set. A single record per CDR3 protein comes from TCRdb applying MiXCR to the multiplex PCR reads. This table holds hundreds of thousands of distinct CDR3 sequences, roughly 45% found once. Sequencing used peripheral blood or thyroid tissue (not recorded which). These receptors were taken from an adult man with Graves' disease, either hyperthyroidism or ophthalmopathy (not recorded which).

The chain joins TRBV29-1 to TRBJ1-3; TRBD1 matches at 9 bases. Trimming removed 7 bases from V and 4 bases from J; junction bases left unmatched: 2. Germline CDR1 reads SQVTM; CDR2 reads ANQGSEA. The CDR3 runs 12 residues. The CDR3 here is CSDGTGGNTIYF. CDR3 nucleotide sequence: TGCAGCGACGGGACAGGGGGAAACACCATATATTTT.

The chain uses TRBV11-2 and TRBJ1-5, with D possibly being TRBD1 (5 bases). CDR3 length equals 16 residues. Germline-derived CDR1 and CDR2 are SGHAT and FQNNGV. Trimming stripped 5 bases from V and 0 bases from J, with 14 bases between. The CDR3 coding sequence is TGTGCCAGCAGCGGAGGGACCCTAAATAGCAATCAGCCCCAGCATTTT. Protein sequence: CASSGGTLNSNQPQHF.

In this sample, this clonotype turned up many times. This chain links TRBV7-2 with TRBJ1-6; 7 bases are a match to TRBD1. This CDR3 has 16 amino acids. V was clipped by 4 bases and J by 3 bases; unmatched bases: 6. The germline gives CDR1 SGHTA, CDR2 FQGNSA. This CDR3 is CASSSRGDSYNSPLHF. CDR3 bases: TGTGCCAGCAGCTCCAGGGGGGACAGCTATAATTCACCCCTCCACTTT.

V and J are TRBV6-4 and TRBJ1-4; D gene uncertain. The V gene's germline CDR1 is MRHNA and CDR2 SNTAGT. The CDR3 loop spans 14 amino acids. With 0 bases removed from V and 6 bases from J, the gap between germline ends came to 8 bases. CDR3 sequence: CASSDSTGDEKLFF. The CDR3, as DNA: TGTGCCAGCAGTGACTCTACCGGGGATGAAAAACTGTTTTTT.

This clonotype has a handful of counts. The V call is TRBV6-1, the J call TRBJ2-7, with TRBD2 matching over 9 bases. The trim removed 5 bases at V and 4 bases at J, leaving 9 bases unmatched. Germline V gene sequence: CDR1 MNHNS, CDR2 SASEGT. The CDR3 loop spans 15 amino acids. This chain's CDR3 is CASSYGISGGYEQYF. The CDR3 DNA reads TGTGCCAGCAGTTACGGGATTAGCGGGGGATACGAGCAGTACTTC.

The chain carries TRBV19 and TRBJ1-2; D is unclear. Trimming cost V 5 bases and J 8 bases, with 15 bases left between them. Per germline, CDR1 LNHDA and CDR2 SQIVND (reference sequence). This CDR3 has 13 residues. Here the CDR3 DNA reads TGTGCCAGTAGTGAGGTAAAGGGCTACGGCTACACCTTC. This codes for CASSEVKGYGYTF. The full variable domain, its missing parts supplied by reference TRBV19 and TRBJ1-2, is DGGITQSPKYLFRKEGQNVTLSCEQNLNHDAMYWYRQDPGQGLRLIYYSQIVNDFQKGDIAEGYSVSREKKESFPLTVTSAQKNPTAFYLCASSEVKGYGYTFGSGTRLTVV.

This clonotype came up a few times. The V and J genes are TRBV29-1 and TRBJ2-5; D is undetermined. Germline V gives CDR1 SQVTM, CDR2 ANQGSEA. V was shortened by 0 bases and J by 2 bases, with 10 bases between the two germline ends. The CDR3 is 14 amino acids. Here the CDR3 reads CSVEEMLGQETQYF. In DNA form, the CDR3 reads TGCAGCGTTGAAGAAATGTTGGGACAAGAGACCCAGTACTTC.